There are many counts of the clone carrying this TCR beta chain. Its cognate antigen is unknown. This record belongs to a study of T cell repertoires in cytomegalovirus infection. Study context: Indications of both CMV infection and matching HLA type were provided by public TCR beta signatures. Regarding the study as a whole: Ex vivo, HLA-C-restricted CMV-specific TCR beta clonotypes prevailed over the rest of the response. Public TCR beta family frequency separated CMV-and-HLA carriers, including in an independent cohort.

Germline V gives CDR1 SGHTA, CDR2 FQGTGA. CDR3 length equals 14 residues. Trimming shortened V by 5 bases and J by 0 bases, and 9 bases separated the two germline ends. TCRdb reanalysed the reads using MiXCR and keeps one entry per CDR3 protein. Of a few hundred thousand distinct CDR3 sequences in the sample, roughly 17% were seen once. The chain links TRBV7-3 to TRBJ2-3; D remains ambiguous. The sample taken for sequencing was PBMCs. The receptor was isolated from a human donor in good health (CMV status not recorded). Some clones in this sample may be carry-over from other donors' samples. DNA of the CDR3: TGTGCCAGCAGCCAACGGCACAGCACAGATACGCAGTATTTT. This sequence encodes CASSQRHSTDTQYF.